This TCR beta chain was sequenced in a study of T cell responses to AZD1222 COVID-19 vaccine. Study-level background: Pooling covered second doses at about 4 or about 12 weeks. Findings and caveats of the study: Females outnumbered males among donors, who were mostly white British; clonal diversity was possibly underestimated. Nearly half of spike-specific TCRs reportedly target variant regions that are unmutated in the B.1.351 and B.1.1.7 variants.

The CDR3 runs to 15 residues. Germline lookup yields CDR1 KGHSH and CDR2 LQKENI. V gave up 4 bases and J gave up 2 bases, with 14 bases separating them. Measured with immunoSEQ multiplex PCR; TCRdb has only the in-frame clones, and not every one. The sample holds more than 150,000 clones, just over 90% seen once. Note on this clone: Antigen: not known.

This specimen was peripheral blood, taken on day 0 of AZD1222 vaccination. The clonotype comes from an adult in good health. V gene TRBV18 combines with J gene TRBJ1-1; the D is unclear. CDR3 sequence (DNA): TGTGCCAGCTCACAGAGACTTCAGAGAAACACTGAAGCTTTCTTT. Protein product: CASSQRLQRNTEAFF.